The sequence of this T cell receptor beta chain was determined in a study of OX40 agonist ivuxolimab in advanced cancers. On the study more broadly: Across the patients, intravenous ivuxolimab was delivered every 2 weeks at 0.01 to 10 mg/kg. Study conclusions and caveats: In the expanded peripheral T cells, antigen specificity was never determined.

Assay used: immunoSEQ multiplex PCR; TCRdb lists only in-frame clones, some missing. The repertoire holds roughly 67,000 clones, with more than 70% as singletons. Concerning this clone itself: Antigen: not known.

The sequence came from an adult with an advanced solid tumor such as melanoma, head and neck, liver or kidney cancer. The source was CD4+ or CD8+ T cells sorted from blood, collected in a trial of the OX40 agonist ivuxolimab.

CDR3 in amino acids: CASSLAPGGRQPQHF. In DNA form, the CDR3 reads TGTGCCAGCAGCTTAGCCCCAGGGGGCAGGCAGCCCCAGCATTTT. V usage is TRBV7-2 and J usage is TRBJ1-5; 8 bases line up with TRBD1. Germline CDR1 SGHTA, CDR2 FQGNSA. V shed 0 bases and J 7 bases; nucleotides not matched to a gene: 5. The CDR3 sequence is 15 residues long.